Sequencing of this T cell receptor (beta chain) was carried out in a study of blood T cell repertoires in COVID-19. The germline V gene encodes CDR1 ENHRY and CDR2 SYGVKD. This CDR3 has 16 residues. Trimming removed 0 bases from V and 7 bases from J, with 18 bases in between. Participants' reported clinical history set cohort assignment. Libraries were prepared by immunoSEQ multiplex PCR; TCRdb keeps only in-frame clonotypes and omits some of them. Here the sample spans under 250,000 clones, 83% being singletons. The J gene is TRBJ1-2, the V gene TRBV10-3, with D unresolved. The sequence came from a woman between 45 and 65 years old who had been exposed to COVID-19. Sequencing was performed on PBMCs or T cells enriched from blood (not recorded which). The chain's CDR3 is CAISESQTRRLTGYTF. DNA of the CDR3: TGTGCCATCAGTGAGTCCCAAACCCGGAGGTTGACTGGCTACACCTTC.